One and the same sample provided the 29 T cell receptor beta chains below, sequenced in a study of response to subunit inactivated influenza vaccine. TCRdb analysed the RT-PCR reads with MiXCR anew, one entry per CDR3 protein. The sample shows hundreds of thousands of distinct CDR3 sequences, roughly 10% of them seen only once. This specimen consisted of PBMCs from blood, obtained on the day of vaccination. The receptors were sampled from a man in his forties or fifties who received an inactivated influenza vaccine.

This clonotype was seen more than once but under ten times. The genes are TRBV7-9 and TRBJ2-2, with D hard to call. This CDR3 spans 14 amino acids. The V gene's germline CDR1 is SEHNR and CDR2 FQNEAQ (reference sequence). The V end was cut by 2 bases, the J end by 6 bases, with 10 bases between. CDR3 loop: CASSLRLEAGELFF. The CDR3 coding sequence is TGTGCCAGCAGCTTAAGATTAGAAGCCGGGGAGCTGTTTTTT.

Only a few counts were recorded for this clonotype. The chain joins TRBV7-9 to TRBJ2-1, with D tentatively TRBD2 (6 bases). CDR1 and CDR2 from the germline V gene are SEHNR and FQNEAQ (reference sequence). Trimming pared 2 bases from V and 6 bases from J, leaving 11 bases between. CDR3 length equals 14 residues. The CDR3 region has the DNA TGTGCCAGCAGCTTAAAGGACTATGCCAATGAGCAGTTCTTC. Translating gives CASSLKDYANEQFF.

This clonotype was recorded a few times. The chain recombines TRBV7-2 with TRBJ2-2, with 11 positions matching TRBD2. V was pared by 8 bases and J by 6 bases, with 8 bases of the junction left unmatched. CDR1 SGHTA and CDR2 FQGNSA come from the germline V gene. CDR3 length equals 15 residues. CDR3 nucleotides: TGTGCCAGCGGCCCACTAGCGGGAGTCTCCGGGGAGCTGTTTTTT. Its translation: CASGPLAGVSGELFF.

This clonotype was seen a handful of times. This chain joins TRBV5-1 and TRBJ2-1; no reliable D call. The CDR3 contains 14 residues. CDR1 SGHRS and CDR2 YFSETQ come from the germline V gene. The germline V and J ends were trimmed by 0 bases and 5 bases, with 9 bases remaining between them. In DNA, the CDR3 is TGCGCCAGCAGCTTGGCACAGAACAACAATGAGCAGTTCTTC. Residues: CASSLAQNNNEQFF.

This chain uses TRBV29-1 with TRBJ2-5; a possible D gene is TRBD2 (5 bases). There are 14 residues in the CDR3. Germline CDR1 is SQVTM and CDR2 is ANQGSEA. The ends were cut back, 6 bases at V and 2 bases at J, with 16 bases in the middle. The CDR3 region is CSVARGGPQETQYF. In DNA form, the CDR3 reads TGCAGCGTAGCCCGAGGAGGACCTCAAGAGACCCAGTACTTC. The complete variable domain, with remaining parts taken from reference TRBV29-1 and TRBJ2-5, reads SAVISQKPSRDICQRGTSLTIQCQVDSQVTMMFWYRQQPGQSLTLIATANQGSEATYESGFVIDKFPISRPNLTFSTLTVSNMSPEDSSIYLCSVARGGPQETQYFGPGTRLLVL.

This clonotype was seen more than once but under ten times. The genes are TRBV9 and TRBJ2-1, with TRBD2 identical over 8 bases. There are 15 residues in the CDR3. Losses at the gene ends were 0 bases for V and 4 bases for J; bases not matched to a gene: 3. Germline CDR1 is SGDLS and CDR2 is YYNGEE. CDR3 nucleotide sequence: TGTGCCAGCAGCGTAGCGGGACTAGAATACAATGAGCAGTTCTTC. This translates into CASSVAGLEYNEQFF. Based on the CDR3 plus reference TRBV9 and TRBJ2-1, the full variable domain is DSGVTQTPKHLITATGQRVTLRCSPRSGDLSVYWYQQSLDQGLQFLIQYYNGEERAKGNILERFSAQQFPDLHSELNLSSLELGDSALYFCASSVAGLEYNEQFFGPGTRLTVL.

This clonotype was seen only a few times. The rearrangement joins TRBV10-3 to TRBJ2-3, with 9 bases identical to TRBD2. The CDR3 extends over 13 amino acids. V dropped 7 bases and J dropped 6; count of bases not matched to a gene: 5. Looked up from germline, CDR1 is ENHRY and CDR2 is SYGVKD. CDR3 in DNA: TGTGCCATCACCTCCGGACTAGCGGATACGCAGTATTTT. Translation: CAITSGLADTQYF.

This clonotype was seen a few times. V is TRBV2 and J is TRBJ2-7; D remains unclear. The germline gives CDR1 SNHLY, CDR2 FYNNEI. V was shortened by 1 base and J by 7 bases, with 8 bases between the two germline ends. CDR3 length: 12 amino acids. The CDR3 here is CASSEVVGEQYF. As DNA, the CDR3 is TGTGCCAGCAGTGAAGTAGTGGGGGAGCAGTACTTC.

Only a few counts were recorded for this clonotype. This chain joins TRBV3-1 and TRBJ2-1; unclear D gene. Trimming took off 3 bases at V and 5 bases at J, with 8 bases between the two ends. This CDR3 comprises 13 residues. From germline, CDR1 is LGHDT and CDR2 YNNKEL (reference sequence). The chain's CDR3 is CASSHVQDNEQFF. CDR3 bases: TGTGCCAGCAGCCACGTTCAGGACAATGAGCAGTTCTTC.

This clonotype was seen only a few times. This rearrangement joins TRBV12-3 or TRBV12-4 to TRBJ2-2; D is uncertain. The V end lost 5 bases, the J end lost 4 bases, and 11 bases lay between the germline ends. The CDR3 runs to 14 residues. This chain's CDR3 is CASSRRPFTGELFF. The CDR3 DNA is TGTGCCAGCAGTCGTCGACCTTTCACCGGGGAGCTGTTTTTT.

This clonotype showed up just a few times. The J gene is TRBJ2-3, the V gene TRBV30; D may be TRBD2 (5 bases). V shed 3 bases and J shed 6 bases, with 22 bases lying between them. The germline V gene has CDR1 GTSNPN and CDR2 SVGIG (reference sequence). The CDR3 contains 16 residues. The CDR3 DNA reads TGTGCCTGGAGAGAAAATCTACTAGGGTTTGAGGATACGCAGTATTTT. It translates to CAWRENLLGFEDTQYF. The whole variable domain, remainder taken from reference TRBV30 and TRBJ2-3, is SQTIHQWPATLVQPVGSPLSLECTVEGTSNPNLYWYRQAAGRGLQLLFYSVGIGQISSEVPQNLSASRPQDRQFILSSKKLLLSDSGFYLCAWRENLLGFEDTQYFGPGTRLTVL.

The rearrangement uses TRBV6-1 and TRBJ2-3; D unresolved. The V and J ends lost 8 bases and 4 bases respectively, with 13 bases between them. The V gene's germline CDR1 is MNHNS and CDR2 SASEGT. The CDR3 sequence is 13 residues long. The CDR3 reads CASHAVGPDTQYF. The CDR3, as DNA: TGTGCCAGCCACGCCGTGGGTCCAGATACGCAGTATTTT.

This clonotype has at least ten counts. The rearrangement joins TRBV10-3 to TRBJ2-5, with a possible D match to TRBD2 (5 bases). The CDR3 contains 12 residues. Trimming took 2 bases from V and 5 from J, leaving 6 bases between them. Germline CDR1 ENHRY, CDR2 SYGVKD. The CDR3 coding sequence is TGTGCCATCAGTGAGCCGGGGGAGACCCAGTACTTC. Translated, it gives CAISEPGETQYF.

The chain joins TRBV5-1 to TRBJ2-7, with D tentatively TRBD1 (5 bases). Trimming cost V 0 bases and J 2 bases, with 12 bases left between them. The germline CDR1 and CDR2 sequences are SGHRS and YFSETQ. CDR3 length equals 15 residues. The chain's CDR3 is CASSLARQGTYEQYF. As DNA, the CDR3 is TGCGCCAGCAGCTTGGCCAGGCAGGGAACCTACGAGCAGTACTTC.

This clonotype was detected many times. One end of the junction fails to match germline, which may point to a read error. V gene TRBV11-2 combines with J gene TRBJ2-4; 9 bases are shared with TRBD2. The CDR3 runs to 16 residues. Germline V lookup: CDR1 SGHAT, CDR2 FQNNGV. The DNA of the CDR3 is TGTGCCAGCAGCCCCCGACTAGCGGAAGCCAAAAGCATTCAGTACTTC. Its translation is CASSPRLAEAKSIQYF. The full variable domain, in which reference TRBV11-2 and TRBJ2-4 provide the parts outside the CDR3, is EAGVAQSPRYKIIEKRQSVAFWCNPISGHATLYWYQQILGQGPKLLIQFQNNGVVDDSQLPKDRFSAERLKGVDSTLKIQPAKLEDSAVYLCASSPRLAEAKSIQYFGAGTRLSVL.

This clonotype was picked up a small number of times. The rearrangement uses TRBV12-3 or TRBV12-4 and TRBJ1-5; weak D call: TRBD1 (5 bases). V lost 2 bases and J lost 7, with 12 bases in between. This CDR3 contains 14 residues. The CDR3 reads CASSLSRGWQPQHF. DNA for the CDR3: TGTGCCAGCAGTTTATCGAGGGGTTGGCAGCCCCAGCATTTT.

The chain combines TRBV20-1 with TRBJ1-3; D not resolved. There are 14 residues in the CDR3. V lost 0 bases and J lost 0, with 6 bases in between. From germline, CDR1 is DFQATT and CDR2 SNEGSKA (reference sequence). The CDR3 protein is CSARDQHSGNTIYF. In DNA form, the CDR3 reads TGCAGTGCTAGAGACCAGCACTCTGGAAACACCATATATTTT.

The V call is TRBV12-3 or TRBV12-4, the J call TRBJ2-1, with 13 bases lining up with TRBD2. The CDR3 covers 13 residues. CDR3: CTSGTSGINEQFF. The CDR3 nucleotides read TGTACCTCCGGGACTAGCGGGATCAATGAGCAGTTCTTC.

The chain employs TRBV7-9 and TRBJ2-3; TRBD2 matches 13 bases. V shed 3 bases, J shed 6 bases, and the junction held 3 bases outside the gene matches. The CDR3 consists of 15 residues. Germline CDR1 and CDR2: SEHNR and FQNEAQ (reference sequence). CDR3 sequence reads: CASSFRLAGGDTQYF. The CDR3 DNA follows: TGTGCCAGCAGCTTCCGACTAGCGGGAGGTGATACGCAGTATTTT.

There are a few counts of this clonotype. The chain is built from TRBV11-2 and TRBJ2-2, with D perhaps TRBD1 or TRBD2 (5 bases each). Per the germline V gene, CDR1 is SGHAT and CDR2 is FQNNGV. The CDR3 consists of 18 residues. V was cut by 0 bases and J by 4 bases, with 18 bases left in between. The CDR3 loop reads CASSLDMLGEYFTGELFF. CDR3 coding DNA: TGTGCCAGCAGCTTAGATATGTTGGGGGAATATTTCACCGGGGAGCTGTTTTTT.

This clonotype showed up just a few times. The CDR3 reads CASSQDSKLAGGEQFF. CDR3 sequence (DNA): TGCGCCAGCAGCCAAGATAGTAAGCTAGCGGGGGGGGAGCAGTTCTTC. The chain uses TRBV4-3 and TRBJ2-1; 12 bases agree with TRBD2. There are 16 residues in the CDR3. V shed 0 bases, J shed 10 bases, and the junction held 7 bases outside the gene matches. The germline CDR1 and CDR2 sequences are LGHNA and YSLEER.

A few counts support this clonotype. The V gene is TRBV5-1, the J gene TRBJ2-7; D could derive from TRBD1 or TRBD2 (5 bases each). CDR1 and CDR2 (germline): SGHRS, YFSETQ. The CDR3 spans 17 residues. V lost 4 bases and J lost 3, with 23 bases in between. The CDR3 sequence: CASSRDARSALFYEQYF. DNA for the CDR3: TGCGCCAGCAGCAGGGACGCGCGGTCAGCACTATTCTACGAGCAGTACTTC.

CDR3 sequence (DNA): TGTGCCAGCAGCGACCTCCCGGGCCTGAACACTGAAGCTTTCTTT. Translation: CASSDLPGLNTEAFF. This sequence joins TRBV9 and TRBJ1-1; D is uncertain. V was shortened by 3 bases and J by 0 bases, with 12 bases between the two germline ends. CDR3 length: 15 amino acids. CDR1 and CDR2 from the germline V gene are SGDLS and YYNGEE. The variable domain in full, completed from reference TRBV9 and TRBJ1-1, reads DSGVTQTPKHLITATGQRVTLRCSPRSGDLSVYWYQQSLDQGLQFLIQYYNGEERAKGNILERFSAQQFPDLHSELNLSSLELGDSALYFCASSDLPGLNTEAFFGQGTRLTVV.

A few counts support this clonotype. V usage is TRBV2 and J usage is TRBJ2-1, with 10 bases lining up with TRBD2. The V gene's germline CDR1 is SNHLY and CDR2 FYNNEI. V lost 6 bases, J lost 0 bases, and 8 bases stayed unmatched. This CDR3 contains 17 residues. DNA of the CDR3: TGTGCCAGCAGACCTCTAGCGGGAGTAAGCTCCTACAATGAGCAGTTCTTC. Protein sequence: CASRPLAGVSSYNEQFF.

The rearrangement uses TRBV11-2 and TRBJ2-2; TRBD2 agrees at 11 bases. Germline CDR1 is SGHAT and CDR2 is FQNNGV. CDR3 length equals 15 residues. Trimming cost V 5 bases and J 5 bases; bases outside gene matches: 4. CDR3 sequence reads: CASSGSGRGTGELFF. In DNA form, the CDR3 reads TGTGCCAGCAGCGGTAGCGGGAGGGGGACCGGGGAGCTGTTTTTT.

This clonotype turned up a few times. The chain combines TRBV12-3 or TRBV12-4 with TRBJ2-7; 10 nucleotides match TRBD1. Unmatched junction bases numbered 14, after V lost 5 bases and J lost 1 base. The length of the CDR3 is 18 residues. The CDR3 region is CASSPGTGAPIGSYEQYF. The CDR3 DNA follows: TGTGCCAGCAGTCCGGGGACAGGGGCCCCGATCGGATCCTACGAGCAGTACTTC.

There are a few counts of this clonotype. The chain employs TRBV7-9 and TRBJ2-7; 8 bases align to TRBD2. CDR3 length equals 16 residues. J lost 2 bases, V lost 4 bases, and 10 bases had no gene match. Germline loops: CDR1 SEHNR, CDR2 FQNEAQ (reference sequence). CDR3 sequence (DNA): TGTGCCAGCAGCTCAGGACCGGGACTAGTGCCCTACGAGCAGTACTTC. Translating it yields CASSSGPGLVPYEQYF.

The chain has TRBV19 and TRBJ1-2; 9 bases are shared with TRBD1. Germline CDR1 reads LNHDA; CDR2 reads SQIVND (reference sequence). CDR3 length equals 14 residues. V lost 5 bases to trimming and J lost 3 bases; unmatched junction nucleotides: 4. The CDR3 loop is CASSDRGTYYGYTF. Here the CDR3 DNA reads TGTGCCAGTAGTGACAGGGGGACCTACTATGGCTACACCTTC.

The chain combines TRBV28 with TRBJ2-2, with TRBD2 as a possible D gene (6 bases). CDR3 length equals 18 residues. The germline V gene has CDR1 MDHEN and CDR2 SYDVKM. Trimming stripped 2 bases from V and 8 bases from J, with 24 bases between. CDR3 loop: CASSLGGVDPRASGELFF. The CDR3 DNA reads as TGTGCCAGCAGTTTAGGAGGGGTCGACCCTCGGGCTTCGGGGGAGCTGTTTTTT.